Below, one TCR beta chain is given with its context. The antigen is undetermined. CDR1 is SGHVT, CDR2 SQSDAQ, per germline. This CDR3 has 15 residues. The germline V and J ends were trimmed by 5 bases and 3 bases, with 13 bases remaining between them. The data derive from a study of Graves' ophthalmopathy and Graves' hyperthyroidism. RNA transcripts were the source from which TCR beta CDR3 regions were amplified. HTBI-primed RT-PCR formed the first round, and a multiplex PCR formed the second. TCRdb re-derived calls from the multiplex PCR reads in MiXCR, one entry per CDR3 protein. Of more than 1,000,000 distinct CDR3 sequences listed, about 40% are singletons. The study recruited hyperthyroidism patients aged 18 to 65 who were newly diagnosed, under 2 months' duration. Study-wide results and limits: Sensitivity of about 90% and specificity of nearly 82% were achieved when a 13-signature model separated ophthalmopathy from stable hyperthyroidism. The model predicted ophthalmopathy progression with more than 70% sensitivity and 72.22% specificity.

The source of this sequence is an adult man with Graves' hyperthyroidism. The J gene is TRBJ1-4, the V gene TRBV7-4; D may be TRBD1 (6 bases). Input material: peripheral blood or thyroid tissue (not recorded which). The CDR3 region has the DNA TGTGCCAGCAGCAAAACAGGGTCTCCTAATGAAAAACTGTTTTTT. This codes for CASSKTGSPNEKLFF.